One sample yielded the 13 T cell receptor beta chains listed below, sequenced in a study of cytomegalovirus exposure and HLA in healthy donors. The primer mix had 60 Vbeta and 13 Jbeta primers. Sequenced by immunoSEQ multiplex PCR; TCRdb stores in-frame clones only, minus some. This sample has 200,000 to 250,000 clones, with around 80% found just once. The sequencing input was PBMCs. All receptors come from a male donor in good health and CMV-seronegative.

The CDR3 is CAITQLQGTSEAFF. The CDR3 nucleotides read TGTGCCATCACCCAATTACAGGGGACCTCTGAAGCTTTCTTT. The chain couples TRBV10-3 to TRBJ1-1; 7 bases are a match to TRBD1. The germline V gene encodes CDR1 ENHRY and CDR2 SYGVKD. The V gene end was trimmed by 7 bases and the J gene end by 6 bases; junction bases not matched to a gene: 11. The CDR3 consists of 14 residues.

The chain couples TRBV5-6 to TRBJ1-2; perhaps TRBD1 as D (6 bases). The V end lost 3 bases, the J end lost 3 bases, and 21 bases lay between the germline ends. The CDR3 contains 17 residues. CDR1 is SGHDT, CDR2 YYEEEE, per germline. CDR3: CASSWGPFDKSDYGYTF. CDR3 DNA: TGTGCCAGCAGCTGGGGGCCGTTTGACAAGAGCGACTATGGCTACACCTTC.

The V and J genes are TRBV5-1 and TRBJ2-7, with 8 bases fitting TRBD2. Germline CDR1 SGHRS, CDR2 YFSETQ. The length of the CDR3 is 15 residues. V gave up 2 bases and J gave up 3 bases; unmatched junction bases: 7. The CDR3 sequence: CASSLYDGGGYEQYF. The CDR3 region has the DNA TGCGCCAGCAGCTTATACGACGGGGGGGGCTACGAGCAGTACTTC.

The chain uses TRBV5-1 and TRBJ1-2; 10 nucleotides agree with TRBD1. V lost 4 bases, J lost 0 bases, and 15 bases stayed unmatched. Germline V gene lookup returns CDR1 SGHRS and CDR2 YFSETQ. The CDR3 is 19 amino acids. The CDR3 protein is CASSAPTGGHTNPNYGYTF. The CDR3 coding sequence is TGCGCCAGCAGCGCCCCGACAGGGGGCCATACGAATCCTAACTATGGCTACACCTTC. Combining the CDR3 with reference TRBV5-1 and TRBJ1-2 gives the whole variable domain KAGVTQTPRYLIKTRGQQVTLSCSPISGHRSVSWYQQTPGQGLQFLFEYFSETQRNKGNFPGRFSGRQFSNSRSEMNVSTLELGDSALYLCASSAPTGGHTNPNYGYTFGSGTRLTVV.

The chain uses TRBV7-2 and TRBJ2-5, with TRBD2 identical over 8 bases. Trimming cost V 8 bases and J 0 bases; bases outside gene matches: 8. The CDR3 runs to 15 residues. The germline V gene has CDR1 SGHTA and CDR2 FQGNSA. CDR3: CASPSALADQETQYF. CDR3 bases: TGTGCCAGCCCCTCGGCACTAGCGGACCAAGAGACCCAGTACTTC.

V usage is TRBV18 and J usage is TRBJ2-5; TRBD1 matches at 10 bases. Germline lookup yields CDR1 KGHSH and CDR2 LQKENI. V dropped 2 bases and J dropped 3; count of bases not matched to a gene: 3. The CDR3 sequence is 15 residues long. CDR3 protein: CASSPRDRGEETQYF. The CDR3 nucleotides read TGTGCCAGCTCACCAAGGGACAGGGGAGAAGAGACCCAGTACTTC.

The V call is TRBV6-5, the J call TRBJ2-5, with 9 bases matching TRBD1. The CDR3 runs 15 residues. Germline CDR1 MNHEY, CDR2 SVGAGI. V was pared by 10 bases and J by 5 bases, with 14 bases of the junction left unmatched. The CDR3: CATQTTTGGRETQYF. Here the CDR3 DNA reads TGTGCCACCCAAACCACAACAGGGGGCAGGGAGACCCAGTACTTC.

V is TRBV7-9 and J is TRBJ2-6; D call uncertain. The CDR3 loop spans 13 amino acids. Per germline, CDR1 SEHNR and CDR2 FQNEAQ (reference sequence). V was shortened by 3 bases and J by 2 bases, with 2 bases between the two germline ends. The CDR3 spells CASSFTGANVLTF. CDR3 bases: TGTGCCAGCAGCTTCACTGGGGCCAACGTCCTGACTTTC.

This clone came up once. A read error may account for a junction end that differs from germline. V and J are TRBV7-9 and TRBJ2-2, with 10 nucleotides matching TRBD1. The length of the CDR3 is 18 residues. Germline V gene sequence: CDR1 SEHNR, CDR2 FQNEAQ (reference sequence). In nucleotides, the CDR3 is TGTGCCAGCAGCAACCCCCGGGACAGGGGAGCGAACGCCGGGGAGCTGTTTTTT. Protein: CASSNPRDRGANAGELFF.

The chain joins TRBV11-3 to TRBJ1-1; unclear D gene. The CDR3 has 16 residues. V lost 0 bases and J 4 bases, leaving 15 bases between the germline ends. The germline V gene has CDR1 SGHNT and CDR2 YENEEA. This CDR3 reads CASSLDLGRTLTEAFF. The CDR3 DNA sequence: TGTGCCAGCAGCTTAGATCTGGGGAGAACCCTCACTGAAGCTTTCTTT.

The chain uses TRBV6-6 and TRBJ2-1, with D maybe TRBD1 (6 bases). Germline V lookup: CDR1 MNHNY, CDR2 SVGAGI (reference sequence). The CDR3 sequence is 13 residues long. V was clipped by 6 bases and J by 8 bases, with 14 bases between them. CDR3 DNA: TGTGCCAGCAGCCCCCAGGGGCGTTATGAGCAGTTCTTC. This encodes CASSPQGRYEQFF.

The chain is built from TRBV7-2 and TRBJ2-3; 7 positions match TRBD2. The germline gives CDR1 SGHTA, CDR2 FQGNSA. Unmatched junction bases numbered 13, after V lost 5 bases and J lost 8 bases. CDR3 length equals 15 residues. The CDR3 loop reads CASSQTSLNGGTQYF. The CDR3 DNA sequence: TGTGCCAGCAGCCAGACTAGCCTGAACGGGGGTACGCAGTATTTT.

The chain is built from TRBV5-6 and TRBJ1-5, with D maybe TRBD1 (5 bases). This CDR3 contains 15 residues. V was trimmed by 0 bases and J by 1 base, leaving 8 bases between them. Germline CDR1 and CDR2: SGHDT and YYEEEE. The CDR3 DNA follows: TGTGCCAGCAGCTTGGGGCAGGGAAGCAATCAGCCCCAGCATTTT. Translating gives CASSLGQGSNQPQHF.